The rows below give T cell receptor beta chains drawn from one sample of a study of blood T cell repertoires in COVID-19. The method was immunoSEQ multiplex PCR; TCRdb's version includes in-frame clones alone and lacks a portion of them. The sample carries tens of thousands of clones, around 85% recorded once. Input material: peripheral blood. These receptor sequences come from a man older than 75 with acute or convalescent COVID-19. The CDR3 runs from the conserved cysteine through the conserved F or W. The D gene is left open where the match is weak. Clone sizes are given selectively: once, few, many, or a class where the clone is expanded.

abundance,v_gene,d_gene,j_gene,CDR3nt,CDR3aa
few,TRBV5-5,-,TRBJ1-1,TGTGCCAGCAGCTTGGTTTCGGGAAACACTGAAGCTTTCTTT,CASSLVSGNTEAFF
-,TRBV5-1,TRBD1,TRBJ2-7,TGCGCCAGCAGCTTTGGACAGGGGATATCCTACGAGCAGTACTTC,CASSFGQGISYEQYF
-,TRBV6-5,-,TRBJ2-7,TGTGCCAGCAGTTATTTTTACACCTCTTACGAGCAGTACTTC,CASSYFYTSYEQYF
-,TRBV7-3,TRBD1,TRBJ2-7,TGTGCCAGCAGCCAGACGGGACAGGGTAATTACGAGCAGTACTTC,CASSQTGQGNYEQYF
-,TRBV9,-,TRBJ1-1,TGTGCCAGCAGCGCCCTTCTGGGCGGAGGGCTCAACACTGAAGCTTTCTTT,CASSALLGGGLNTEAFF
-,TRBV5-1,-,TRBJ1-2,TGCGCCAGCAGCTTGGGACAGTTGTACTATGGCTACACCTTC,CASSLGQLYYGYTF
-,TRBV5-6,TRBD1,TRBJ1-1,TGTGCCAGCAGCTCTCTCCGGACAGGGATGGACACTGAAGCTTTCTTT,CASSSLRTGMDTEAFF
-,TRBV29-1,-,TRBJ2-7,TGCAGCGTTGGGGTGTCGGGCTCCTACGAGCAGTACTTC,CSVGVSGSYEQYF
-,TRBV7-2,-,TRBJ1-1,TGTGCCAGCAGCCAAACCTCAGGGTTCACTGAAGCTTTCTTT,CASSQTSGFTEAFF
-,TRBV5-1,TRBD2,TRBJ2-7,TGCGCCAGCAGTTACCCTACAGGGATTTCAAGCGGGAGTCGGTACGAGCAGTACTTC,CASSYPTGISSGSRYEQYF
-,TRBV15,-,TRBJ2-1,TGTGCCACCAGCAGAGAGCGACTAGACGGGACGGAGCAGTTCTTC,CATSRERLDGTEQFF
-,TRBV7-2,-,TRBJ2-7,TGTGCCAGCAGGGGAGCGGGCTACGAGCAGTACTTC,CASRGAGYEQYF
-,TRBV11-3,-,TRBJ2-1,TGTGCCAGCAGCTTAGGGACTAGGGGGTCCAATGAGCAGTTCTTC,CASSLGTRGSNEQFF
-,TRBV24-1,-,TRBJ2-6,TGTGCCACCAGGCCAAGGTCGACGGAGCCTGGGGCCAACGTCCTGACTTTC,CATRPRSTEPGANVLTF
-,TRBV6-1,TRBD2,TRBJ2-1,TGTGCCAGCAGTGACCTTGGACTAGCGGGAGAGGGGAATGAGCAGTTCTTC,CASSDLGLAGEGNEQFF
-,TRBV9,-,TRBJ2-7,TGTGCCAGCTCCGAAGACAGTAATCTTCGCGAGCAGTACTTC,CASSEDSNLREQYF
-,TRBV12-2,-,TRBJ1-1,TGTGCAAGTCGCTTAGCCTGGGGGGGAAACACTGAAGCTTTCTTT,CASRLAWGGNTEAFF
-,TRBV11-3,TRBD1,TRBJ2-5,TGTGCCAGCAGCAAGACAGGGGTAGAGACCCAGTACTTC,CASSKTGVETQYF
-,TRBV6-5,-,TRBJ1-3,TGTGCCAGCAGGGAGATCTCTGGAAACACCATATATTTT,CASREISGNTIYF
-,TRBV7-6,-,TRBJ1-1,TGTGCCAGCAGCTTGAACAGGTTAACGAACACTGAAGCTTTCTTT,CASSLNRLTNTEAFF
-,TRBV11-2,-,TRBJ2-7,TGTGCCAGCAGCCCCCCCGGCGGACTTACCTACGAGCAGTACTTC,CASSPPGGLTYEQYF
few,TRBV27,-,TRBJ2-7,TGTGCCAGCAGTTTGGGCGGGCGGTTTGGGACCTACGAGCAGTACTTC,CASSLGGRFGTYEQYF
-,TRBV29-1,TRBD2,TRBJ2-1,TGCAGCGCCGAGACTAGCGGGGATTACAATGAGCAGTTCTTC,CSAETSGDYNEQFF